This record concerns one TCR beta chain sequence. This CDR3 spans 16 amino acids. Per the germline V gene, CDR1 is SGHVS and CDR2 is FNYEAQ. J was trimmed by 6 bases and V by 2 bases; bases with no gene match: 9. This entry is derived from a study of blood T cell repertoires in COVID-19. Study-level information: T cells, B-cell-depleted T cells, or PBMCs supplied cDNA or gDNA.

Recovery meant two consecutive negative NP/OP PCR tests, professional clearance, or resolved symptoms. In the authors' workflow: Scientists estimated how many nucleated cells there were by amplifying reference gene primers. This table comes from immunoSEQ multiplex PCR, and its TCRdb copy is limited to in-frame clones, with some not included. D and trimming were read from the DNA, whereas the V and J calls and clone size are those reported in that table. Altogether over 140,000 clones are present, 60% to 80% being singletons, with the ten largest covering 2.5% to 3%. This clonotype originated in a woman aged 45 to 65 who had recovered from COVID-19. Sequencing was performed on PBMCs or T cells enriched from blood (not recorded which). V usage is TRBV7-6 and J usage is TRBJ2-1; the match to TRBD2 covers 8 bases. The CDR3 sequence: CASSLSGGGQGNEQFF. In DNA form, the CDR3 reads TGTGCCAGCAGCTTATCAGGCGGGGGGCAAGGCAATGAGCAGTTCTTC.